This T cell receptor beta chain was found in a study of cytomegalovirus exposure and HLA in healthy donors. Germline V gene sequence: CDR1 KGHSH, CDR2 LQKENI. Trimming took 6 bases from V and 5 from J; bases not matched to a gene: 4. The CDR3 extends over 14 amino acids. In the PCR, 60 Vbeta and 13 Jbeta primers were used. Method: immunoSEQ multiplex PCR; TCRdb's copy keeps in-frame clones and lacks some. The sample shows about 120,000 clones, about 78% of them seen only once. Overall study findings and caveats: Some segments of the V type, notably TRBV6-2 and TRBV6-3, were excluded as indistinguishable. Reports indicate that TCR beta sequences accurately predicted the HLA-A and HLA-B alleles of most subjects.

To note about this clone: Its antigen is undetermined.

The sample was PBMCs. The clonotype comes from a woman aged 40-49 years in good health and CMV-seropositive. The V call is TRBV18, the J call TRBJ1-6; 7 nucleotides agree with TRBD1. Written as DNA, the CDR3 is TGTGCCAGCTCCGGAGGACAGGATAATTCACCCCTCCACTTT. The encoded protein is CASSGGQDNSPLHF. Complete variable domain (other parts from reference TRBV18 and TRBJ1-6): NAGVMQNPRHLVRRRGQEARLRCSPMKGHSHVYWYRQLPEEGLKFMVYLQKENIIDESGMPKERFSAEFPKEGPSILRIQQVVRGDSAAYFCASSGGQDNSPLHFGNGTRLTVT.